In this sample, the clone carrying this T cell receptor (beta chain) turned up a few times. What it recognizes is unknown. The V and J ends lost 5 bases and 0 bases respectively, with 12 bases between them. Germline V lookup: CDR1 LNHDA, CDR2 SQIVND (reference sequence). The CDR3 is 15 amino acids. This sample was included in a study of cytomegalovirus exposure and HLA in healthy donors. Study observations and caveats: Later work found that TCR association rates differed between HLA loci; DRB1 had the most and HLA-C the fewest.

This PCR relied on a set of 60 Vbeta primers and 13 Jbeta primers. Sequencing used immunoSEQ multiplex PCR; TCRdb keeps in-frame clones, though not all of them. The sample yields 110,000 to 150,000 clones, about 80% seen once. Source material: PBMCs. This receptor was obtained from a male donor in good health and CMV-seropositive. This sequence joins TRBV19 and TRBJ2-3, with D perhaps TRBD1 (5 bases). The CDR3 region has the DNA TGTGCCAGTAGTTCGGACACCTCTAGCACAGATACGCAGTATTTT. It encodes CASSSDTSSTDTQYF.